This paragraph covers one T cell receptor beta chain sequence. Time point reported: pretreatment peripheral blood. Pretreatment and on-treatment blood mononuclear cell samples were taken, totaling between 1 and 8 time points per patient. This sample is part of a study of PD-L1 blockade in urothelial cancer. Study context: Patients took up atezolizumab in 2014 at 1,200 mg intravenously every 3 weeks. Bladder-origin urothelial cancer in males covered twenty-five of 29 patients.

Spiking of synthetic TCR analog templates was performed in each PCR. Profiled with immunoSEQ multiplex PCR; TCRdb holds only in-frame clones, not every one. The sample records 35,000 to 45,000 clones, 80% to 95% being singletons. Trimming pared 4 bases from V and 4 bases from J, leaving 14 bases between. This CDR3 has 14 residues. Germline lookup yields CDR1 MGHRA and CDR2 YSYEKL. The rearrangement uses TRBV4-1 and TRBJ2-7; D might be TRBD2 (7 bases). The source material was PBMCs, sampled around atezolizumab (anti-PD-L1) treatment. The receptor was derived from a woman aged 60-75 years with urothelial cancer. The CDR3 loop reads CASSRGGGLYEQYF. In DNA, the CDR3 is TGCGCCAGCAGCCGGGGAGGGGGGCTTTACGAGCAGTACTTC.